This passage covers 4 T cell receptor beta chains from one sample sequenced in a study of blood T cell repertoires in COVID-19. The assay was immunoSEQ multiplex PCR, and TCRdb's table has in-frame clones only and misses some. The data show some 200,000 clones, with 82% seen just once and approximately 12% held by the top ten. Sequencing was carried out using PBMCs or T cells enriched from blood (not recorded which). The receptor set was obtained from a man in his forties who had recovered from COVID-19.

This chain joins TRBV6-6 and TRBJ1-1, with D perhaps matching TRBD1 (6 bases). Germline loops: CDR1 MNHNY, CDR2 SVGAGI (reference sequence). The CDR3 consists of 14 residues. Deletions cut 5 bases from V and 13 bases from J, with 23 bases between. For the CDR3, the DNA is TGTGCCAGCAGTACCGGGGGGGGCGGATTAAAGGGTTTCTTT. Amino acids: CASSTGGGGLKGFF.

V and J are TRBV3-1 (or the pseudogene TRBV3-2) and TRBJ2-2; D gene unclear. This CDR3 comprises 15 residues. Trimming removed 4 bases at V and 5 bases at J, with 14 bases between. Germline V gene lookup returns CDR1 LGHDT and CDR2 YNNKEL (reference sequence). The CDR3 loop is CASSPRVVGTGELFF. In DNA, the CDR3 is TGTGCCAGCAGCCCTCGGGTTGTAGGAACCGGGGAGCTGTTTTTT.

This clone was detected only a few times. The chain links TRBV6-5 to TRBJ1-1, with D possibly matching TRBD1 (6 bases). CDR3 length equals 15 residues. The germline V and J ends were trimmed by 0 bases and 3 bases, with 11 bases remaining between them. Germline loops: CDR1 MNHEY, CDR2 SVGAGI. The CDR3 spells CASSYSPTGDTEAFF. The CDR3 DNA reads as TGTGCCAGCAGTTACTCCCCGACAGGCGACACTGAAGCTTTCTTT.

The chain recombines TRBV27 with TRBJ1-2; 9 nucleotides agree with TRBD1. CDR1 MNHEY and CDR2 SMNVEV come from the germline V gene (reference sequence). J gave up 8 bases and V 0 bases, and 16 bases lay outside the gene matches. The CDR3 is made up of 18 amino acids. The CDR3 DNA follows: TGTGCCAGCAGTTTATCAGGGACAGGGACAGATAGGGAGGCGGGCTACACCTTC. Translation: CASSLSGTGTDREAGYTF.